The sequence of this T cell receptor (beta chain) was determined in a study of T cell changes during pregnancy in multiple sclerosis. Trimming removed 1 base at V and 5 bases at J, with 12 bases between. The CDR3 extends over 14 amino acids. Germline loops: CDR1 SEHNR, CDR2 FQNEAQ (reference sequence). Sequenced by immunoSEQ multiplex PCR; TCRdb stores in-frame clones only, minus some. The data hold 90,000 to 100,000 clones, with 92% observed a single time. The receptor comes from a female donor with multiple sclerosis, enrolled in a pregnancy study. The source was peripheral blood, collected in the first trimester of pregnancy. This chain uses TRBV7-9 with TRBJ2-7; possibly TRBD2 for D (5 bases). The CDR3 region has the DNA TGTGCCAGCAGCTTAGGAGGGTATGTGGACGAGCAGTACTTC. It codes for CASSLGGYVDEQYF.